One and the same sample provided the 32 T cell receptor beta chains below, sequenced in a study of identifying expanded T cells in peripheral blood. Data came from immunoSEQ multiplex PCR; TCRdb stores just in-frame clones and leaves some out. The sample consists of about 94,000 clones, roughly 90% of them appearing once. The sequenced material came from blood. Every receptor here comes from a person between 18 and 75 years old in good health.

The chain combines TRBV19 with TRBJ1-4; D is possibly TRBD1 (5 bases). The germline V gene encodes CDR1 LNHDA and CDR2 SQIVND (reference sequence). Trimming took off 6 bases at V and 0 bases at J, with 23 bases between the two ends. The CDR3 loop spans 19 amino acids. CDR3 DNA sequence: TGTGCCAGTAGCCCACAGATCGACAGCCAATCTGCAACTAATGAAAAACTGTTTTTT. The encoded protein is CASSPQIDSQSATNEKLFF.

The chain couples TRBV29-1 to TRBJ2-7; 7 positions match TRBD1. CDR1 SQVTM and CDR2 ANQGSEA come from the germline V gene. Trimming at V came to 4 bases and at J to 1 base, leaving 13 bases not matched to a gene. The CDR3 consists of 16 residues. The CDR3 spells CSVARGKGGTSYEQYF. CDR3 DNA: TGCAGCGTTGCGAGGGGAAAAGGGGGCACGTCCTACGAGCAGTACTTC.

V usage is TRBV19 and J usage is TRBJ1-5; TRBD1 matches 11 bases. V lost 5 bases, J lost 7 bases, and 7 bases stayed unmatched. CDR1 is LNHDA and CDR2 is SQIVND in the germline V gene (reference sequence). This CDR3 is built from 15 residues. CDR3 in DNA: TGTGCCAGTAGTCCTCGGACAGGGGGCGAACAGCCCCAGCATTTT. Translated, it gives CASSPRTGGEQPQHF.

The chain has TRBV18 and TRBJ2-4; D is undetermined. Germline loops: CDR1 KGHSH, CDR2 LQKENI. Trimming stripped 2 bases from V and 3 bases from J, with 11 bases between. This CDR3 has 15 amino acids. CDR3 sequence: CASSPKGIHKNIQYF. The DNA of the CDR3 is TGTGCCAGCTCACCAAAAGGGATCCACAAAAACATTCAGTACTTC.

This chain joins TRBV30 and TRBJ2-7; D call uncertain. V gave up 2 bases and J gave up 2 bases, with 16 bases separating them. The CDR3 totals 15 residues. CDR1 and CDR2 (germline): GTSNPN, SVGIG (reference sequence). Here the CDR3 reads CAWSLMGSAPYEQYF. The CDR3 DNA is TGTGCCTGGAGTTTAATGGGAAGCGCGCCCTACGAGCAGTACTTC.

This chain uses TRBV4-1 with TRBJ2-1, with a possible D match to TRBD2 (5 bases). The V and J ends lost 1 base and 6 bases respectively, with 10 bases between them. There are 14 residues in the CDR3. Germline V gives CDR1 MGHRA, CDR2 YSYEKL. CDR3 DNA sequence: TGCGCCAGCAGCCAAGTCGGCCTAGCCAATGAGCAGTTCTTC. Encoded protein: CASSQVGLANEQFF.

The chain employs TRBV13 and TRBJ1-2; 7 bases align to TRBD1. CDR3 length equals 15 residues. Germline V lookup: CDR1 PRHDT, CDR2 FYEKMQ (reference sequence). The J segment lost 3 bases and the V segment lost 3 bases, leaving 7 bases of the junction unmatched. The CDR3 spells CASSFRDREYYGYTF. Here the CDR3 DNA reads TGTGCCAGCAGCTTCCGGGACAGAGAATACTATGGCTACACCTTC. The full variable domain, with the rest looked up from reference TRBV13 and TRBJ1-2, is AAGVIQSPRHLIKEKRETATLKCYPIPRHDTVYWYQQGPGQDPQFLISFYEKMQSDKGSIPDRFSAQQFSDYHSELNMSSLELGDSALYFCASSFRDREYYGYTFGSGTRLTVV.

The rearrangement uses TRBV9 and TRBJ1-2, with D maybe TRBD1 (6 bases). The CDR3 sequence is 15 residues long. The germline V gene has CDR1 SGDLS and CDR2 YYNGEE. V was trimmed by 4 bases and J by 0 bases, leaving 13 bases between them. The CDR3 here is CASSLRDTANYGYTF. DNA for the CDR3: TGTGCCAGCAGCCTCCGGGACACAGCTAACTATGGCTACACCTTC. The whole variable domain, filled in from reference TRBV9 and TRBJ1-2, reads DSGVTQTPKHLITATGQRVTLRCSPRSGDLSVYWYQQSLDQGLQFLIQYYNGEERAKGNILERFSAQQFPDLHSELNLSSLELGDSALYFCASSLRDTANYGYTFGSGTRLTVV.

The chain recombines TRBV18 with TRBJ1-1; tentatively, D is TRBD1 (6 bases). Trimming took 4 bases from V and 4 from J, leaving 16 bases between them. The CDR3 is made up of 15 amino acids. The germline V gene has CDR1 KGHSH and CDR2 LQKENI. CDR3 nucleotides: TGTGCCAGCTCACTCCGACAGGAACCCGGCACTGAAGCTTTCTTT. The encoded protein is CASSLRQEPGTEAFF.

The V gene is TRBV19, the J gene TRBJ2-1, with unresolved D. Germline loops: CDR1 LNHDA, CDR2 SQIVND (reference sequence). The CDR3 covers 15 residues. V lost 0 bases and J 0 bases, leaving 6 bases between the germline ends. This chain's CDR3 is CASSIDLGSYNEQFF. In DNA form, the CDR3 reads TGTGCCAGTAGTATAGACCTGGGCTCCTACAATGAGCAGTTCTTC.

The chain recombines TRBV14 with TRBJ1-1, with D tentatively TRBD1 (6 bases). Germline values: CDR1 SGHDN, CDR2 FVKESK. Trimming cost V 5 bases and J 1 base, with 14 bases left between them. The CDR3 is 15 residues long. The CDR3 DNA follows: TGTGCCAGCAGCTCCCCGGGGGGGCCGAACACTGAAGCTTTCTTT. Its translation is CASSSPGGPNTEAFF.

The rearrangement links TRBV10-3 to TRBJ2-3; D perhaps matches TRBD2 (5 bases). Trimming cost V 6 bases and J 1 base, with 11 bases left between them. The germline CDR1 and CDR2 sequences are ENHRY and SYGVKD. The CDR3 loop spans 14 amino acids. The CDR3 loop reads CAIRTGIRTDTQYF. The CDR3 DNA reads TGTGCCATCAGGACGGGAATTCGCACAGATACGCAGTATTTT.

The V and J genes are TRBV29-1 and TRBJ2-2; TRBD1 matches at 10 bases. This CDR3 region has 13 residues. The V gene end was trimmed by 6 bases and the J gene end by 6 bases; junction bases not matched to a gene: 4. Per germline, CDR1 SQVTM and CDR2 ANQGSEA. The CDR3: CSVSDRGAGELFF. The CDR3 nucleotides read TGCAGCGTGTCGGACAGGGGGGCCGGGGAGCTGTTTTTT.

The J gene is TRBJ1-1, the V gene TRBV29-1, with TRBD1 matching 8 bases. Germline loops: CDR1 SQVTM, CDR2 ANQGSEA. With 6 bases clipped from V and 4 bases from J, the junction kept 10 bases outside the gene matches. The CDR3 is 14 residues long. The CDR3 region is CSVLPPTGGTEAFF. The CDR3 nucleotides read TGCAGCGTCTTACCACCTACAGGGGGCACTGAAGCTTTCTTT.

This chain uses TRBV6-5 with TRBJ1-1; D is unresolved. The CDR3 is 11 residues long. V lost 4 bases and J lost 5, with 5 bases in between. Germline-derived CDR1 and CDR2 are MNHEY and SVGAGI. The CDR3 DNA reads TGTGCCAGCAGTTTAGGGACTGAAGCTTTCTTT. This gives the protein CASSLGTEAFF.

The rearrangement joins TRBV10-3 to TRBJ2-2; TRBD2 matches at 10 bases. The V gene's germline CDR1 is ENHRY and CDR2 SYGVKD. J lost 7 bases, V lost 4 bases, and 12 bases had no gene match. The CDR3 covers 17 residues. The CDR3 reads CAISVLASGGQRGELFF. The CDR3 region has the DNA TGTGCCATCAGTGTACTGGCTAGCGGGGGCCAGCGCGGGGAGCTGTTTTTT.

The chain links TRBV19 to TRBJ1-3; TRBD1 agrees at 9 bases. The V gene end was trimmed by 5 bases and the J gene end by 4 bases; junction bases not matched to a gene: 6. Germline CDR1 is LNHDA and CDR2 is SQIVND (reference sequence). This CDR3 contains 15 residues. The CDR3 sequence is CASSPLTGGGNTIYF. CDR3 nucleotides: TGTGCCAGTAGTCCCCTGACAGGGGGAGGAAACACCATATATTTT.

The chain couples TRBV30 to TRBJ1-1, with 7 positions matching TRBD1. The length of the CDR3 is 13 residues. The germline gives CDR1 GTSNPN, CDR2 SVGIG (reference sequence). V was pared by 5 bases and J by 1 base, with 4 bases of the junction left unmatched. The CDR3 nucleotides read TGTGCCTGGCACAGGGGACCGAACACTGAAGCTTTCTTT. This encodes CAWHRGPNTEAFF.

The rearrangement joins TRBV30 to TRBJ2-3, with unresolved D. The germline gives CDR1 GTSNPN, CDR2 SVGIG (reference sequence). Trimming cost V 2 bases and J 4 bases, with 10 bases left between them. This CDR3 has 13 amino acids. The CDR3 reads CAWSRQKADTQYF. The DNA for the CDR3 is TGTGCCTGGAGTAGGCAGAAAGCAGATACGCAGTATTTT.

This rearrangement joins TRBV9 to TRBJ1-2, with 7 nucleotides matching TRBD1. The germline V gene encodes CDR1 SGDLS and CDR2 YYNGEE. Trimming cost V 5 bases and J 9 bases; bases outside gene matches: 16. The CDR3 has 15 amino acids. CDR3 sequence reads: CASSSTPRDSSRYTF. Written as DNA, the CDR3 is TGTGCCAGCAGTTCCACCCCTCGGGACAGCTCTCGCTACACCTTC.

This clone was recorded once. This rearrangement joins TRBV29-1 to TRBJ2-1, with 7 bases lining up with TRBD1. Germline CDR1 and CDR2: SQVTM and ANQGSEA. The CDR3 spans 14 residues. The V segment lost 3 bases and the J segment 4 bases; nucleotides outside the gene matches: 6. The chain's CDR3 is CSVDEGGWYNEQFF. The CDR3 nucleotides are TGCAGCGTTGATGAAGGGGGCTGGTACAATGAGCAGTTCTTC.

The genes are TRBV30 and TRBJ1-5, with 8 bases that match TRBD1. Germline V gene data show CDR1 as GTSNPN and CDR2 as SVGIG (reference sequence). V lost 4 bases to trimming and J lost 11 bases; unmatched junction nucleotides: 10. The CDR3 length is 13 residues. CDR3 residues: CAWNKAGGESQHF. The CDR3 bases are TGTGCCTGGAATAAAGCAGGGGGCGAATCCCAGCATTTT.

The rearrangement uses TRBV5-4 and TRBJ2-5; TRBD1 is a possible D gene (5 bases). V was trimmed by 5 bases and J by 2 bases, leaving 10 bases between them. Per the germline V gene, CDR1 is SGHNT and CDR2 is YYREEE (reference sequence). CDR3 length: 13 residues. As DNA, the CDR3 is TGTGCCAGCAGGGAACAGGATCAAGAGACCCAGTACTTC. Translating gives CASREQDQETQYF.

The rearrangement uses TRBV18 and TRBJ2-1; a possible D gene is TRBD2 (6 bases). Germline V gene sequence: CDR1 KGHSH, CDR2 LQKENI. The V end was cut by 3 bases, the J end by 0 bases, with 15 bases between. The CDR3 has 17 amino acids. The CDR3 bases are TGTGCCAGCTCACCCCAGGTGTACGGGAGCTCCTACAATGAGCAGTTCTTC. Protein product: CASSPQVYGSSYNEQFF.

This clone was detected only once. V usage is TRBV7-2 and J usage is TRBJ2-7; 10 nucleotides agree with TRBD1. J was trimmed by 4 bases and V by 1 base; bases with no gene match: 7. Germline V gives CDR1 SGHTA, CDR2 FQGNSA. The CDR3 loop spans 16 amino acids. The CDR3 sequence is CASSLGWRQGAYEQYF. CDR3 coding DNA: TGTGCCAGCAGCTTAGGGTGGAGACAGGGGGCTTACGAGCAGTACTTC.

The chain links TRBV19 to TRBJ1-2, with 8 bases fitting TRBD1. CDR1 is LNHDA and CDR2 is SQIVND in the germline V gene (reference sequence). With V trimmed by 7 bases and J by 3 bases, 4 bases remained unmatched. The CDR3 covers 13 residues. The CDR3 DNA reads TGTGCCAGTACCAGGGGGCTCGACTATGGCTACACCTTC. Translating gives CASTRGLDYGYTF.

The rearrangement links TRBV5-1 to TRBJ2-7; perhaps TRBD1 as D (6 bases). Looked up from germline, CDR1 is SGHRS and CDR2 is YFSETQ. The CDR3 is 14 amino acids. V lost 8 bases and J lost 0, with 15 bases in between. CDR3 residues: CASTVGTSSYEQYF. The CDR3 DNA follows: TGCGCCAGTACCGTCGGGACATCCTCCTACGAGCAGTACTTC.

This clone was recorded only once. The chain has TRBV5-4 and TRBJ2-1; 10 positions match TRBD1. The CDR3 extends over 15 amino acids. The V gene's germline CDR1 is SGHNT and CDR2 YYREEE (reference sequence). V lost 2 bases and J lost 5; bases outside the gene matches: 4. CDR3 region: CASSFDRGLHNEQFF. The CDR3 DNA reads TGTGCCAGCAGCTTCGACAGGGGGCTTCACAATGAGCAGTTCTTC.

The genes are TRBV19 and TRBJ1-2; TRBD1 might be the D (5 bases). The CDR3 length is 14 residues. V lost 5 bases and J lost 1, with 11 bases in between. CDR1 LNHDA and CDR2 SQIVND come from the germline V gene (reference sequence). The CDR3 DNA reads TGTGCCAGTAGTCCAGGACAACATAACTATGGCTACACCTTC. Its protein product is CASSPGQHNYGYTF.

The V gene is TRBV9, the J gene TRBJ1-2; maybe TRBD1 (6 bases). The V end was cut by 0 bases, the J end by 5 bases, with 14 bases between. This CDR3 has 15 amino acids. Germline CDR1 reads SGDLS; CDR2 reads YYNGEE. The CDR3 sequence: CASSVAQAGEYGYTF. CDR3 DNA: TGTGCCAGCAGCGTAGCTCAAGCAGGGGAGTATGGCTACACCTTC.

The chain links TRBV5-8 to TRBJ1-1, with 7 bases lining up with TRBD1. Germline CDR1 is SGHTS and CDR2 is YDEGEE. V shed 2 bases, J shed 4 bases, and the junction held 8 bases outside the gene matches. The CDR3 consists of 15 residues. The CDR3 reads CASSLGGARITEAFF. The CDR3 nucleotides are TGTGCCAGCAGCTTAGGGGGCGCGAGGATCACTGAAGCTTTCTTT.

The chain uses TRBV7-9 and TRBJ2-5; possible D gene TRBD1, 6 bases. The CDR3 has 15 amino acids. CDR1 SEHNR and CDR2 FQNEAQ come from the germline V gene (reference sequence). V was trimmed by 5 bases and J by 1 base, leaving 14 bases between them. The CDR3 sequence: CASSPGTILQETQYF. CDR3 nucleotide sequence: TGTGCCAGCAGCCCCGGGACAATCCTCCAAGAGACCCAGTACTTC.